These 23 T cell receptor beta chains were sequenced from one sample in a study of T cell responses to AZD1222 COVID-19 vaccine. Data came from immunoSEQ multiplex PCR; TCRdb stores just in-frame clones and leaves some out. The sample records 140,000 to 150,000 clones, about 92% being singletons. The sequencing used peripheral blood, collected on day 0 of AZD1222 vaccination. All receptors derive from an adult in good health.

The chain uses TRBV29-1 and TRBJ2-3; D unresolved. The CDR3 consists of 12 residues. V was shortened by 2 bases and J by 6 bases, with 9 bases between the two germline ends. CDR1 and CDR2 from the germline V gene are SQVTM and ANQGSEA. The CDR3 sequence is CSVENLLDTQYF. The CDR3 DNA follows: TGCAGCGTTGAAAATCTCCTTGATACGCAGTATTTT.

V and J are TRBV2 and TRBJ2-3, with D uncertain. V lost 7 bases to trimming and J lost 6 bases, with 5 bases between them. From germline, CDR1 is SNHLY and CDR2 FYNNEI. The CDR3 runs 10 residues. CDR3 DNA: TGTGCCAGCAACGGCGATACGCAGTATTTT. Residues: CASNGDTQYF.

This chain links TRBV6-5 with TRBJ2-7, with D unclear. Per the germline V gene, CDR1 is MNHEY and CDR2 is SVGAGI. The CDR3 totals 12 residues. V dropped 6 bases and J dropped 1 base, with 7 bases sitting between them. CDR3 in amino acids: CASRHISYEQYF. Here the CDR3 DNA reads TGTGCCAGCAGACACATATCCTACGAGCAGTACTTC.

This chain links TRBV27 with TRBJ2-1; D is unresolved. Trimming cost V 2 bases and J 9 bases, with 11 bases left between them. CDR1 and CDR2 (germline): MNHEY, SMNVEV (reference sequence). The CDR3 is made up of 13 amino acids. CDR3 residues: CASSLRSRGEQFF. DNA of the CDR3: TGTGCCAGCAGTTTAAGGTCACGAGGTGAGCAGTTCTTC.

The V gene is TRBV27, the J gene TRBJ2-3, with 13 bases fitting TRBD2. Trimming at V came to 5 bases and at J to 5 bases, leaving 10 bases not matched to a gene. The V gene's germline CDR1 is MNHEY and CDR2 SMNVEV (reference sequence). The CDR3 sequence is 17 residues long. CDR3 protein: CASSPLKLAGGRDTQYF. CDR3 DNA sequence: TGTGCCAGCAGTCCACTCAAACTAGCGGGGGGGCGAGATACGCAGTATTTT.

The chain is built from TRBV4-2 and TRBJ1-5; D gene uncertain. This CDR3 has 14 amino acids. Trimming shortened V by 2 bases and J by 0 bases, and 5 bases separated the two germline ends. Germline V gene data show CDR1 as LGHNA and CDR2 as YNFKEQ. The CDR3 here is CASSQPVSNQPQHF. CDR3 nucleotide sequence: TGTGCCAGCAGCCAACCCGTTAGCAATCAGCCCCAGCATTTT.

The chain links TRBV6-5 to TRBJ1-1; D is uncertain. Looked up from germline, CDR1 is MNHEY and CDR2 is SVGAGI. Trimming stripped 8 bases from V and 1 base from J, with 11 bases between. The CDR3 totals 13 residues. The CDR3 here is CASGLTRNTEAFF. The CDR3 region has the DNA TGTGCCAGCGGACTCACGAGGAACACTGAAGCTTTCTTT.

The V call is TRBV3-1 (or the pseudogene TRBV3-2), the J call TRBJ1-2; D unclear. The CDR3 totals 15 residues. V gave up 2 bases and J gave up 8 bases, with 18 bases separating them. Germline V gene sequence: CDR1 LGHDT, CDR2 YNNKEL (reference sequence). The chain's CDR3 is CASSQTPVPLGGYTF. CDR3 DNA sequence: TGTGCCAGCAGCCAAACCCCGGTTCCCCTGGGGGGCTACACCTTC.

J is TRBJ1-1 and V is TRBV30, with a weak D call TRBD1 (5 bases). Germline-derived CDR1 and CDR2 are GTSNPN and SVGIG (reference sequence). Trimming cost V 2 bases and J 2 bases, with 12 bases left between them. The CDR3 runs 14 residues. CDR3 DNA sequence: TGTGCCTGGAGTCTCCGACAGACTAACACTGAAGCTTTCTTT. Amino acid sequence: CAWSLRQTNTEAFF.

The rearrangement uses TRBV9 and TRBJ2-5, with 10 bases matching TRBD2. The CDR3 runs to 15 residues. J lost 3 bases, V lost 0 bases, and 2 bases had no gene match. CDR1 and CDR2 (germline): SGDLS, YYNGEE. CDR3 nucleotide sequence: TGTGCCAGCAGCGTAGGGACTAGCGGTAAAGAGACCCAGTACTTC. Translating it yields CASSVGTSGKETQYF. Using reference TRBV9 and TRBJ2-5 for the parts outside the CDR3, the full variable domain is DSGVTQTPKHLITATGQRVTLRCSPRSGDLSVYWYQQSLDQGLQFLIQYYNGEERAKGNILERFSAQQFPDLHSELNLSSLELGDSALYFCASSVGTSGKETQYFGPGTRLLVL.

The chain carries TRBV2 and TRBJ2-5; the D gene is possibly TRBD2 (5 bases). CDR3 length: 12 amino acids. V lost 8 bases and J lost 0, with 7 bases in between. CDR1 SNHLY and CDR2 FYNNEI come from the germline V gene. The CDR3 DNA is TGTGCCAGCCGAGGGAACCAAGAGACCCAGTACTTC. Translated: CASRGNQETQYF.

This clone was recorded once. V and J are TRBV18 and TRBJ2-5, with D perhaps matching TRBD1 (5 bases). V was shortened by 3 bases and J by 5 bases, with 13 bases between the two germline ends. CDR3 length: 14 residues. Germline CDR1 is KGHSH and CDR2 is LQKENI. The chain's CDR3 is CASSPGGALETQYF. DNA of the CDR3: TGTGCCAGCTCACCGGGTGGGGCGCTTGAGACCCAGTACTTC.

The chain employs TRBV7-3 and TRBJ2-2, with D uncertain. This CDR3 contains 12 residues. The V gene lost 5 bases and the J gene lost 7 bases, with 8 bases spanning the gap. In germline, CDR1 is SGHTA, CDR2 FQGTGA. CDR3 nucleotides: TGTGCCAGCAGCCCTGGTGTCGGGGAGCTGTTTTTT. Translation gives CASSPGVGELFF.

V gene TRBV6-2 or TRBV6-3 combines with J gene TRBJ2-1; 9 bases are shared with TRBD1. With V trimmed by 2 bases and J by 4 bases, 9 bases remained unmatched. Germline CDR1 and CDR2: MNHEY and SVGEGT. CDR3 size: 17 residues. CDR3 DNA sequence: TGTGCCAGCAGTTACCGCCCGGACAGGGGTGTATACAATGAGCAGTTCTTC. The encoded protein is CASSYRPDRGVYNEQFF.

The chain carries TRBV10-3 and TRBJ2-7, with a weak D call TRBD1 (6 bases). V shed 6 bases and J shed 6 bases, with 18 bases lying between them. The CDR3 sequence is 14 residues long. From germline, CDR1 is ENHRY and CDR2 SYGVKD. CDR3 in amino acids: CAISSRGVALEQYF. CDR3 DNA: TGTGCCATCAGCTCCAGGGGAGTGGCTCTCGAGCAGTACTTC.

The chain uses TRBV4-1 and TRBJ2-3; perhaps TRBD2 as D (5 bases). Per the germline V gene, CDR1 is MGHRA and CDR2 is YSYEKL. The CDR3 length is 16 residues. V was shortened by 4 bases and J by 0 bases, with 14 bases between the two germline ends. The DNA for the CDR3 is TGCGCCAGCAGCCCGCGGGCCCAATGGAGCACAGATACGCAGTATTTT. Translation: CASSPRAQWSTDTQYF.

The chain employs TRBV29-1 and TRBJ1-1; D is unclear. CDR3 length equals 13 residues. V gave up 3 bases and J gave up 1 base, with 9 bases separating them. CDR1 is SQVTM, CDR2 ANQGSEA, per germline. CDR3 region: CSVELGWNTEAFF. The CDR3 DNA sequence: TGCAGCGTTGAGCTAGGTTGGAACACTGAAGCTTTCTTT.

The chain employs TRBV5-8 and TRBJ2-3; TRBD2 aligns across 8 bases. This CDR3 has 20 residues. Losses at the gene ends were 2 bases for V and 2 bases for J; bases not matched to a gene: 19. Per the germline V gene, CDR1 is SGHTS and CDR2 is YDEGEE. CDR3 loop: CASSFVAGGGGTYFTDTQYF. DNA for the CDR3: TGTGCCAGCAGCTTCGTTGCGGGGGGCGGCGGGACCTACTTCACAGATACGCAGTATTTT. Together with reference TRBV5-8 and TRBJ2-3, the CDR3 gives the full variable domain: EAGVTQSPTHLIKTRGQQATLRCSPISGHTSVYWYQQALGLGLQFLLWYDEGEERNRGNFPPRFSGRQFPNYSSELNVNALELEDSALYLCASSFVAGGGGTYFTDTQYFGPGTRLTVL.

V and J are TRBV15 and TRBJ1-1, with a tentative D call TRBD1 (6 bases). V was clipped by 0 bases and J by 2 bases, with 13 bases between them. Germline-derived CDR1 and CDR2 are LNHNV and YYDKDF (reference sequence). The CDR3 extends over 16 amino acids. Here the CDR3 DNA reads TGTGCCACCAGCAGAGATAAGCAGGGGATAAACACTGAAGCTTTCTTT. Translated: CATSRDKQGINTEAFF.

J is TRBJ2-2 and V is TRBV19; no firm D call. Per the germline V gene, CDR1 is LNHDA and CDR2 is SQIVND (reference sequence). Trimming pared 6 bases from V and 7 bases from J, leaving 9 bases between. This CDR3 has 12 residues. The CDR3 bases are TGTGCCAGTAGCTGGGGAAACGGGGAGCTGTTTTTT. This codes for CASSWGNGELFF.

This chain uses TRBV5-1 with TRBJ2-2; D remains unclear. Germline V lookup: CDR1 SGHRS, CDR2 YFSETQ. Trimming pared 1 base from V and 6 bases from J, leaving 16 bases between. The CDR3 loop spans 16 amino acids. The CDR3 DNA reads TGCGCCAGCAGCTTGAGACGTTCCGCGAGGCCCGGGGAGCTGTTTTTT. Translation: CASSLRRSARPGELFF.

The V and J genes are TRBV13 and TRBJ1-6; 7 bases align to TRBD1. There are 14 residues in the CDR3. Trimming removed 8 bases from V and 7 bases from J; junction bases left unmatched: 8. Germline assignment: CDR1 PRHDT and CDR2 FYEKMQ (reference sequence). The DNA of the CDR3 is TGTGCCAGCCGCCCAGGGGGTACAAATTCACCCCTCCACTTT. Its protein is CASRPGGTNSPLHF.

The chain uses TRBV2 and TRBJ2-7; a possible D gene is TRBD1 (6 bases). Trimming cost V 4 bases and J 6 bases, with 13 bases left between them. Germline lookup yields CDR1 SNHLY and CDR2 FYNNEI. The CDR3 has 13 amino acids. The CDR3 bases are TGTGCCAGCAGTGGGACAGAGGTCCTCGAGCAGTACTTC. It translates to CASSGTEVLEQYF.